These 5 T cell receptor beta chains were sequenced from one sample in a study of T cell repertoires in cytomegalovirus infection. The antigens of these receptors remain unknown. TCRdb independently ran MiXCR on the reads; one entry per CDR3 protein. In the table there are around 710,000 distinct CDR3 sequences, almost 30% of which are singletons. The input for sequencing was cultured CD8+ T cells from PBMCs, taken from culture after CMV antigen stimulation. These receptors all stem from a human donor in good health (CMV status not recorded). Some clones in this sample may be carry-over from other donors' samples.

This clonotype was recorded at least ten times. This sequence joins TRBV7-2 and TRBJ2-3, with 11 bases that match TRBD2. Trimming cost V 9 bases and J 5 bases; bases outside gene matches: 7. From germline, CDR1 is SGHTA and CDR2 FQGNSA. This CDR3 comprises 14 residues. CDR3 in amino acids: CASLLAGGRDTQYF. In DNA, the CDR3 is TGTGCCAGTCTGCTAGCGGGGGGCCGAGATACGCAGTATTTT.

This clonotype was seen once. The CDR3 loop reads CASSIDPTGEEGQPQHF. The CDR3 coding sequence is TGTGCCAGTAGTATAGATCCGACAGGGGAGGAAGGTCAGCCCCAGCATTTT. The chain is built from TRBV19 and TRBJ1-5; 8 bases are a match to TRBD1. The CDR3 has 17 residues. The germline CDR1 and CDR2 sequences are LNHDA and SQIVND (reference sequence). The trim removed 0 bases at V and 6 bases at J, leaving 10 bases unmatched.

This clonotype appeared once. CDR3 residues: CAGLGAVWGLNEQFF. CDR3 nucleotide sequence: TGTGCCGGGTTGGGGGCGGTATGGGGGTTGAATGAGCAGTTCTTC. The chain is built from TRBV2 and TRBJ2-1, with D maybe TRBD1 (6 bases). The CDR3 is 15 residues long. From germline, CDR1 is SNHLY and CDR2 FYNNEI. With 11 bases removed from V and 7 bases from J, the gap between germline ends came to 24 bases.

This clonotype was recorded once. CDR3 nucleotides: TGTGCCAGCAGTCCCTCCGGGGCTTTCTGGGAGCAGTACGTC. Its protein is CASSPSGAFWEQYV. The chain is built from TRBV6-1 and TRBJ2-7, with D perhaps TRBD1 or TRBD2 (5 bases each). The germline V gene has CDR1 MNHNS and CDR2 SASEGT. Trimming stripped 5 bases from V and 7 bases from J, with 18 bases between. The CDR3 length is 14 residues.

The chain combines TRBV7-2 with TRBJ2-7, with 10 nucleotides matching TRBD1. J was trimmed by 1 base and V by 5 bases; bases with no gene match: 8. This CDR3 contains 16 residues. In germline, CDR1 is SGHTA, CDR2 FQGNSA. The CDR3 is CASSQRGTGVSYEQYF. CDR3 in DNA: TGTGCCAGCAGCCAAAGAGGGACAGGGGTTTCCTACGAGCAGTACTTC. Full variable domain (outside the CDR3, taken from reference TRBV7-2 and TRBJ2-7): GAGVSQSPSNKVTEKGKDVELRCDPISGHTALYWYRQSLGQGLEFLIYFQGNSAPDKSGLPSDRFSAERTGGSVSTLTIQRTQQEDSAVYLCASSQRGTGVSYEQYFGPGTRLTVT.